Following are 2 T cell receptor beta chains from one sample sequenced in a study of blood T cell repertoires in COVID-19. Libraries were prepared by immunoSEQ multiplex PCR; TCRdb keeps only in-frame clonotypes and omits some of them. The table shows tens of thousands of clones, with roughly 87% occurring only once. The sequenced material came from peripheral blood. The receptors stem from a man at least 80 years old with acute or convalescent COVID-19.

The V and J genes are TRBV5-1 and TRBJ2-7, with 7 bases fitting TRBD1. Germline trimming cut 0 bases from V and 3 bases from J; bases unmatched to any gene: 6. CDR1 is SGHRS, CDR2 YFSETQ, per germline. CDR3 length equals 15 residues. Here the CDR3 reads CASSLVRGLRYEQYF. For the CDR3, the DNA is TGCGCCAGCAGCTTGGTTAGGGGGCTCCGCTACGAGCAGTACTTC.

V is TRBV7-2 and J is TRBJ2-3; weak D call: TRBD1 (7 bases). Germline values: CDR1 SGHTA, CDR2 FQGNSA. This CDR3 spans 16 amino acids. Between the trimmed V and J ends, which lost 4 bases and 9 bases, there was a span of 23 bases. CDR3 DNA sequence: TGTGCCAGCAGCTGGGGATTTCGAGAGGCAGGGGGGACGCAGTATTTT. It translates to CASSWGFREAGGTQYF.